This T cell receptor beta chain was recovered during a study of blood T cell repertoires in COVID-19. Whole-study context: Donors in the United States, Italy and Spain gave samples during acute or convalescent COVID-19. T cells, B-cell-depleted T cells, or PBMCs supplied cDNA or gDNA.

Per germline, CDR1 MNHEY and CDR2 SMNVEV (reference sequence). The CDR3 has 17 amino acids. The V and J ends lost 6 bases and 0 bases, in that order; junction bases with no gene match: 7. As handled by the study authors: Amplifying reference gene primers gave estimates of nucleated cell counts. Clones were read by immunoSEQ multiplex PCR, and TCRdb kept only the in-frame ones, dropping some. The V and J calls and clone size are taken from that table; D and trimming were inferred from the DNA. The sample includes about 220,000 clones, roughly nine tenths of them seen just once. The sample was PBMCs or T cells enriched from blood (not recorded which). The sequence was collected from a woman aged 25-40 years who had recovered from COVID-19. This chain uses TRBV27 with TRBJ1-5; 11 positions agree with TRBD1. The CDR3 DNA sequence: TGTGCCAGCAGAGGGACAGGGGGTGAATATAGCAATCAGCCCCAGCATTTT. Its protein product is CASRGTGGEYSNQPQHF.